What follows describes a single T cell receptor beta chain. As originally analysed: It was from reference gene primer amplification that nucleated cell counts were estimated. TCRdb's table, derived via immunoSEQ multiplex PCR, lists solely in-frame clones and lacks some. D and trimming come from the DNA, and the V and J calls and clone size come from that table. Of about 130,000 clones listed, over 60% are singletons. The sample belongs to a study of blood T cell repertoires in COVID-19. Study-level background: The United States, Italy and Spain were the sources of the acute and convalescent COVID-19 samples. T cells, B-cell-depleted T cells, or PBMCs provided the cDNA or gDNA that served as material.

Sequencing was performed on peripheral blood. The source of this sequence is a woman aged 70-85 years with acute or convalescent COVID-19.

For the CDR3, the DNA is TGTGCCAGCAGCGGCTCGGGGGGAGAGGCTAGCACAGATACGCAGTATTTT. Translation: CASSGSGGEASTDTQYF. The chain joins TRBV4-2 to TRBJ2-3, with 7 bases identical to TRBD2. In germline, CDR1 is LGHNA, CDR2 YNFKEQ. CDR3 size: 17 residues. The V and J ends lost 5 bases and 0 bases, in that order; junction bases with no gene match: 11.